This T cell receptor (beta chain) was recorded in a study of beta chain features in type 1 diabetes. Study findings and constraints: Among patients, naive, central memory and Treg TCRB repertoires appeared more similar than among healthy donors. Reads derived from cDNA could over-represent cells showing high TCR expression.

In regard to this clone: Antigen unknown.

This CDR3 region has 14 residues. Germline loops: CDR1 GTSNPN, CDR2 SVGIG (reference sequence). The V and J ends lost 2 bases and 4 bases respectively, with 12 bases between them. The whole isolated RNA underwent reverse transcription, so sequencing captured expressed TCRB transcripts. Assay: immunoSEQ multiplex PCR; the TCRdb copy retains only in-frame clones and omits some. This repertoire shows 250,000 or so clones, around 26% found once; its top ten account for under 5%. Sequenced: central memory CD4+ T cells from blood. The chain uses TRBV30 and TRBJ1-3; D ambiguous. This TCR derives from a man aged 30 to 39 in good health. The CDR3 DNA reads as TGTGCCTGGAGTAAGCTGCTCTCGGGAAACACCATATATTTT. It is translated as CAWSKLLSGNTIYF. Full variable domain (outside the CDR3, taken from reference TRBV30 and TRBJ1-3): SQTIHQWPATLVQPVGSPLSLECTVEGTSNPNLYWYRQAAGRGLQLLFYSVGIGQISSEVPQNLSASRPQDRQFILSSKKLLLSDSGFYLCAWSKLLSGNTIYFGEGSWLTVV.